The subject of this entry is one T cell receptor beta chain. The sample holds a few counts of this clone. This clone's antigen is unknown. Per-base qualities were not stored, and no clone one base away is much larger. TCRbeta CDR3 regions were amplified from genomic DNA by means of the immunoSEQ Assay, a bias-controlled multiplex PCR. In the source study's methods: Nucleated cell counts per sample were estimated from amplification of reference gene primers within the assay. Sequence reads were collapsed and filtered to measure the absolute abundance of every unique TCRbeta CDR3 rearrangement. For each sample, productive Simpson clonality was calculated as the square root of Simpson's diversity index over productive rearrangements. As stored in TCRdb, this immuneACCESS dataset retains in-frame rearrangements with V and J assigned. A fraction of the clones does not appear; measured against another copy, unresolved V genes explain less than half of the discrepancy, and the remainder lacks a known reason. V and J calls plus clone size are reproduced from that table; the DNA served to infer D and trimming. This sample is represented by over 120,000 clones; approximately 87% of them were singletons. Roughly two fifths of the sample is in the top ten clones.

This entry belongs to a study of blood T cell repertoires in COVID-19 (dated by TCRdb to the early 2020s). Broadly, across the study: Samples from collaborators originated in the United States, Italy and Spain and spanned both the acute and convalescent phases of COVID-19. Where available, HLA class I and class II types were taken from metadata supplied by the sample provider and were not determined by assay-based typing. Sample metadata almost always included a de-identified subject ID, COVID-19 status, age in years and sex. The dataset comprised deeply sampled blood TCRbeta repertoires from subjects exposed to, actively infected with, or recovered from COVID-19. The repertoires were released in a freely available public database intended as a resource for research on the immune response to SARS-CoV-2. Samples came from the ongoing ImmuneRACE study (first 160 participants) plus 1,254 subjects from 6 global collaborators. The material from the prospective study consisted of cDNA or gDNA derived from T cells, B-cell-depleted T cells, or PBMCs.

On the study overall, not on this receptor specifically: The amount of clinical and demographic metadata varied by source and participant and was provided uncurated.

From the cysteine up to the phenylalanine, the CDR3 has a length of 13 residues. The retained sequence is limited to the CDR3, 39 bases, with the frame set at the first base. Another Seattle source contributed samples from volunteer blood donors who had recovered from COVID-19. Whole blood was collected in K2EDTA tubes by collaborating institutions according to the institutions' own protocols. Collaborator samples were shipped for TCRbeta analysis as frozen whole blood, isolated PBMCs, or DNA extracted from either sample type. The receptor comes from a man aged 50 to 59 who had recovered from COVID-19. This chain is built from TRBV21-1 and TRBJ1-5. TRBV21-1 is an annotated pseudogene. Sequenced material: peripheral blood. The DNA sequence is as follows: TGTGCCTTCACCCATCCGGTGGATCAGCCCCAGCATTTT. Translated, this is CAFTHPVDQPQHF.